The 6 T cell receptor beta chains below come from one sample, sequenced in a study of PD-L1 blockade in urothelial cancer. Data came from immunoSEQ multiplex PCR; TCRdb stores just in-frame clones and leaves some out. The sample carries 30,000 to 35,000 clones, more than 65% recorded once. Here the sequenced sample was PBMCs, taken around atezolizumab (anti-PD-L1) treatment. Receptors were obtained from a man between 60 and 75 years old with urothelial cancer.

The chain recombines TRBV4-2 with TRBJ1-2; TRBD1 matches 9 bases. The CDR3 totals 15 residues. Germline loops: CDR1 LGHNA, CDR2 YNFKEQ. The V gene end was trimmed by 6 bases and the J gene end by 0 bases; junction bases not matched to a gene: 5. CDR3 amino acids: CASREQGASNYGYTF. The CDR3, as DNA: TGTGCCAGCAGGGAACAGGGGGCCTCTAACTATGGCTACACCTTC.

This clone turned up a few times. The chain uses TRBV5-4 and TRBJ2-2, with D possibly being TRBD2 (6 bases). The V end lost 4 bases, the J end lost 5 bases, and 15 bases lay between the germline ends. Germline V gene sequence: CDR1 SGHNT, CDR2 YYREEE (reference sequence). This CDR3 has 15 amino acids. CDR3 protein: CASSLEGRGTGELFF. CDR3 coding DNA: TGTGCCAGCAGCCTAGAAGGGCGGGGAACCGGGGAGCTGTTTTTT.

The gene calls are TRBV19 and TRBJ2-1; 11 positions agree with TRBD2. V was pared by 6 bases and J by 7 bases, with 8 bases of the junction left unmatched. CDR1 is LNHDA, CDR2 SQIVND, per germline (reference sequence). The CDR3 runs to 15 residues. As DNA, the CDR3 is TGTGCCAGTAGCCTATCTAGCGGGAGGATGAATGAGCAGTTCTTC. Translated, it gives CASSLSSGRMNEQFF.

This sequence joins TRBV7-2 and TRBJ2-2; unclear D gene. CDR3 length equals 14 residues. The V gene's germline CDR1 is SGHTA and CDR2 FQGNSA. Trimming removed 5 bases from V and 2 bases from J, with 9 bases in between. DNA of the CDR3: TGTGCCAGCAGCAAGCCGTTAAACACCGGGGAGCTGTTTTTT. Encoded protein: CASSKPLNTGELFF. Variable domain in full (rest from reference TRBV7-2 and TRBJ2-2): GAGVSQSPSNKVTEKGKDVELRCDPISGHTALYWYRQSLGQGLEFLIYFQGNSAPDKSGLPSDRFSAERTGGSVSTLTIQRTQQEDSAVYLCASSKPLNTGELFFGEGSRLTVL.

The chain is built from TRBV7-9 and TRBJ2-2, with D perhaps matching TRBD1 (6 bases). Per the germline V gene, CDR1 is SEHNR and CDR2 is FQNEAQ (reference sequence). Deletions cut 2 bases from V and 1 base from J, with 20 bases between. The CDR3 loop spans 19 amino acids. This CDR3 is CASSLYWLLRGQNTGELFF. DNA for the CDR3: TGTGCCAGCAGCTTATATTGGTTATTAAGGGGACAGAACACCGGGGAGCTGTTTTTT.

J is TRBJ1-1 and V is TRBV7-3; D ambiguous. The V end was cut by 2 bases, the J end by 1 base, with 8 bases between. This CDR3 is built from 14 residues. CDR1 is SGHTA, CDR2 FQGTGA, per germline. The CDR3 loop is CASSLLGGNTEAFF. DNA for the CDR3: TGTGCCAGCAGCTTATTAGGCGGGAACACTGAAGCTTTCTTT. Drawing the rest from reference TRBV7-3 and TRBJ1-1, the complete variable domain is GAGVSQTPSNKVTEKGKYVELRCDPISGHTALYWYRQSLGQGPEFLIYFQGTGAADDSGLPNDRFFAVRPEGSVSTLKIQRTERGDSAVYLCASSLLGGNTEAFFGQGTRLTVV.